Below, 10 T cell receptor beta chains from the same sample are listed, as sequenced in a study of prognosis after radiotherapy for stage I lung cancer. From genomic DNA, TCR beta CDR3 was amplified by two-round multiplex PCR. Initially, in first-round PCR, primers specific to each TRBV and TRBJ gene were used. One entry per CDR3 protein results from TCRdb running MiXCR on the multiplex PCR reads. This sample yields about 19,000 distinct CDR3 sequences, of which roughly 53% are seen a single time; less than 35% belongs to the top ten. Specimen: PBMCs, collected before or after stereotactic body radiation therapy (not recorded which). The source of these receptors is a donor of 50 years or more with non-small cell lung cancer.

The chain uses TRBV9 and TRBJ2-2, with D perhaps matching TRBD2 (6 bases). CDR1 and CDR2 from the germline V gene are SGDLS and YYNGEE. The length of the CDR3 is 18 residues. V lost 0 bases and J 4 bases, leaving 19 bases between the germline ends. This chain's CDR3 is CASSVEGVCGAGTGELFF. The DNA for the CDR3 is TGTGCCAGCAGCGTAGAAGGGGTGTGCGGGGCGGGCACCGGGGAGCTGTTTTTT.

Details on this clonotype: Sequence at one end of the junction differs from germline and may be a read error. V usage is TRBV7-9 and J usage is TRBJ2-1, with D perhaps TRBD2 (5 bases). This CDR3 comprises 18 residues. Germline V gene data show CDR1 as SEHNR and CDR2 as FQNEAQ (reference sequence). The CDR3 is CASILGSMVGMNEREQFF. CDR3 in DNA: TGTGCCAGCATCTTAGGATCGATGGTCGGGATGAACGAAAGGGAGCAGTTCTTC.

This clonotype has at least ten counts. J is TRBJ2-7 and V is TRBV28; TRBD2 matches 11 bases. The J segment lost 2 bases and the V segment lost 5 bases, leaving 5 bases of the junction unmatched. This CDR3 comprises 15 residues. The germline gives CDR1 MDHEN, CDR2 SYDVKM. In DNA form, the CDR3 reads TGTGCCAGCAGTCCCAGTAGCGGGAGGGCCTACGAGCAGTACTTC. Its protein product is CASSPSSGRAYEQYF. Drawing the rest from reference TRBV28 and TRBJ2-7, the complete variable domain is DVKVTQSSRYLVKRTGEKVFLECVQDMDHENMFWYRQDPGLGLRLIYFSYDVKMKEKGDIPEGYSVSREKKERFSLILESASTNQTSMYLCASSPSSGRAYEQYFGPGTRLTVT.

Points on this clonotype: This likely reflects a read error, since a far larger clone is one base away. The V and J genes are TRBV7-9 and TRBJ2-7; D is possibly TRBD1 (6 bases). The CDR3 has 14 amino acids. Germline V lookup: CDR1 SEHNR, CDR2 FQNEAQ (reference sequence). CDR3 DNA: TGTGCCATCAGCTTTATCAGGGGACCCTACGAGCAGTACTTC. Encoded protein: CAISFIRGPYEQYF.

In its sample, this clonotype is medium-sized. The chain carries TRBV27 and TRBJ1-2; D remains ambiguous. V was trimmed by 3 bases and J by 2 bases, leaving 10 bases between them. The CDR3 contains 14 residues. Germline assignment: CDR1 MNHEY and CDR2 SMNVEV (reference sequence). The CDR3 DNA follows: TGTGCCAGCAGTTTTAGGTCGGGGAACTATGGCTACACCTTC. It specifies CASSFRSGNYGYTF.

Comment on this clonotype: This may be a read error, as it is one base from a much larger clone. The chain is built from TRBV29-1 and TRBJ1-1; the D is unclear. V lost 6 bases and J 7 bases, leaving 12 bases between the germline ends. The CDR3 length is 11 residues. Germline assignment: CDR1 SQVTM and CDR2 ANQGSEA. CDR3 amino acids: CSVRPVLEAFF. As DNA, the CDR3 is TGCAGCGTCAGACCGGTACTTGAAGCTTTCTTT.

The J gene is TRBJ1-2, the V gene TRBV28, with D hard to call. Germline V gives CDR1 MDHEN, CDR2 SYDVKM. This CDR3 contains 12 residues. The V and J ends lost 4 bases and 7 bases respectively, with 10 bases between them. Here the CDR3 reads CASSSRASGYTF. The CDR3 DNA is TGTGCCAGCAGTTCCCGGGCCTCTGGCTACACCTTC.

This clonotype is categorized as medium-sized. The chain uses TRBV3-1 and TRBJ1-1; D call uncertain. The germline V gene has CDR1 LGHDT and CDR2 YNNKEL (reference sequence). The CDR3 loop spans 11 amino acids. Trimming shortened V by 0 bases and J by 10 bases, and 6 bases separated the two germline ends. Here the CDR3 DNA reads TGTGCCAGCAGCCAAGATACGGGAGCTTTCTTT. Protein sequence: CASSQDTGAFF.

Concerning this clonotype: A read error may explain this, as a much larger clone is one base away. The V call is TRBV6-2 or TRBV6-3, the J call TRBJ2-1; a weak D match, TRBD2 (5 bases). The CDR3 runs 15 residues. Deletions cut 7 bases from V and 7 bases from J, with 20 bases between. Germline CDR1 is MNHEY and CDR2 is SVGEGT. This CDR3 reads CASTGTQRKLNEQFF. The CDR3 DNA is TGTGCCAGCACCGGCACGCAGCGGAAGTTAAATGAGCAGTTCTTC.

The rearrangement uses TRBV30 and TRBJ2-5, with D perhaps matching TRBD1 (6 bases). The CDR3 consists of 13 residues. The V end lost 3 bases, the J end lost 3 bases, and 11 bases lay between the germline ends. Per the germline V gene, CDR1 is GTSNPN and CDR2 is SVGIG (reference sequence). The CDR3 loop is CAWSPHREETQYF. CDR3 nucleotide sequence: TGTGCCTGGAGCCCTCACAGGGAAGAGACCCAGTACTTC.